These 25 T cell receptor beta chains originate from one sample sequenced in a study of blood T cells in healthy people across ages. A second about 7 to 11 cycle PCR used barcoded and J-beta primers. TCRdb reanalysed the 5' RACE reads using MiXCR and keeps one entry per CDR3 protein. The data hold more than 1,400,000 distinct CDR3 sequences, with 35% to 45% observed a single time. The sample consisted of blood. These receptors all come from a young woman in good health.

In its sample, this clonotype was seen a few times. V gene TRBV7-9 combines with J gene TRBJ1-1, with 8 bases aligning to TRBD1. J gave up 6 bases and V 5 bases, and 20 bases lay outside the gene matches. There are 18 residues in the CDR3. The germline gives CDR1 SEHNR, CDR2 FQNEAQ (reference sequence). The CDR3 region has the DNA TGTGCCAGCAGCCCTGGATCGACAGGGGTGGCAGGAGAGTCTGAAGCTTTCTTT. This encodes CASSPGSTGVAGESEAFF.

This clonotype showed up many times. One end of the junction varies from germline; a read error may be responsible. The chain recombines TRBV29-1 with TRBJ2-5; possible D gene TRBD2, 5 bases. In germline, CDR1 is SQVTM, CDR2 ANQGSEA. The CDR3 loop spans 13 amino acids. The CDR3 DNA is TGCAGCGGTGAACAAGCGGTCCAAGAGACCCAGTACTTC. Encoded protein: CSGEQAVQETQYF. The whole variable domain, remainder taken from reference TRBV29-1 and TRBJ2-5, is SAVISQKPSRDICQRGTSLTIQCQVDSQVTMMFWYRQQPGQSLTLIATANQGSEATYESGFVIDKFPISRPNLTFSTLTVSNMSPEDSSIYLCSGEQAVQETQYFGPGTRLLVL.

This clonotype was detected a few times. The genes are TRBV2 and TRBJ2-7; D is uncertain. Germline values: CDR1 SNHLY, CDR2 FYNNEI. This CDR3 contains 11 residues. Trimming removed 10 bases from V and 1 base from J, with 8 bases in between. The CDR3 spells CAIRWSYEQYF. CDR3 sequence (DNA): TGTGCCATCCGTTGGTCCTACGAGCAGTACTTC.

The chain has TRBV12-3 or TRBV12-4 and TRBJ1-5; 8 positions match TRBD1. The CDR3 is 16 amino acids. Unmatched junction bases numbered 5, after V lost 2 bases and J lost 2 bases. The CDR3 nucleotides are TGTGCCAGCAGTTTACGTCCGGGACAGGGCAATCAGCCCCAGCATTTT. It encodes CASSLRPGQGNQPQHF.

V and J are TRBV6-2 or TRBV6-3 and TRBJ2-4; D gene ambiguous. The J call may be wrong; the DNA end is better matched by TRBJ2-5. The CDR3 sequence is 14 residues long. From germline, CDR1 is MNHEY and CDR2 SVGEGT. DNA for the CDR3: TGTGCCAGCAGTTACTCGCCGTTTCAAGAGACCCAGTACTTC. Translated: CASSYSPFQETQYF.

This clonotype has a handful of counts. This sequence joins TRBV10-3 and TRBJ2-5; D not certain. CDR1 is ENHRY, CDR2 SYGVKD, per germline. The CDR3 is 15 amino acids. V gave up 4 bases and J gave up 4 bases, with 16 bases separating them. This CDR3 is CAISGGSKFGETQYF. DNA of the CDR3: TGTGCCATCAGTGGTGGGTCGAAGTTTGGAGAGACCCAGTACTTC.

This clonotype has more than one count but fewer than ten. In DNA, the CDR3 is TGTGCCAGCAGCGTAGAGGGGCTAGCGGGAAGTGAGCAGTTCTTC. Its protein product is CASSVEGLAGSEQFF. The V gene is TRBV9, the J gene TRBJ2-1; 9 positions match TRBD2. The CDR3 totals 15 residues. Germline loops: CDR1 SGDLS, CDR2 YYNGEE. Trimming removed 0 bases from V and 9 bases from J; junction bases left unmatched: 7.

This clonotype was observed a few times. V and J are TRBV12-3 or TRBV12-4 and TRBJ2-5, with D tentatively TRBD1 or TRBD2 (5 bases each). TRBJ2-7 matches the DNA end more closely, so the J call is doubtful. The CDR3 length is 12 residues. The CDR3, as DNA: TGTGCCAGCAGGGGGGTTTCGGTCGAGCAGTACTTC. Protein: CASRGVSVEQYF.

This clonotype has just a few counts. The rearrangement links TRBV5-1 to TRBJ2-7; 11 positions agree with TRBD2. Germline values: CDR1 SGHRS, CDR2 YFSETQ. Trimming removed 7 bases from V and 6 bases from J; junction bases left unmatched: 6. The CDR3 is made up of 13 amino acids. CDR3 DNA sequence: TGCGCCAGCGCTCCGGGACTAGCGGTCGAGCAGTACTTC. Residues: CASAPGLAVEQYF. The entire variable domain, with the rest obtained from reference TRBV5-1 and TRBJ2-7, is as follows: KAGVTQTPRYLIKTRGQQVTLSCSPISGHRSVSWYQQTPGQGLQFLFEYFSETQRNKGNFPGRFSGRQFSNSRSEMNVSTLELGDSALYLCASAPGLAVEQYFGPGTRLTVT.

CDR3 sequence (DNA): TGTGCCAGCAGCCAAGTGCCGGTCGGAGATGGCTACACCTTC. It is translated as CASSQVPVGDGYTF. The chain couples TRBV3-1 to TRBJ1-2; no clear D gene. The germline CDR1 and CDR2 sequences are LGHDT and YNNKEL (reference sequence). This CDR3 has 14 residues. V was pared by 1 base and J by 6 bases, with 12 bases between.

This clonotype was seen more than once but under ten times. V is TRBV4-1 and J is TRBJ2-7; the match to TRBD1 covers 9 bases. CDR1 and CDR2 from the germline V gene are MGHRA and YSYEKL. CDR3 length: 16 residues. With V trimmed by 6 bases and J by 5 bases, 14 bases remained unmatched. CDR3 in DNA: TGCGCCAGCAGTGCCCACGGGGTTACAGGGGGCGACGAGCAGTACTTC. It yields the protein CASSAHGVTGGDEQYF.

CDR3 coding DNA: TGCGCCAGCAGCTTGTTATTAGGCCAGTCGGAGCAGTACTTC. Translated, it gives CASSLLLGQSEQYF. The genes are TRBV5-1 and TRBJ2-5; D ambiguous. With 1 base removed from V and 11 bases from J, the gap between germline ends came to 18 bases. The CDR3 covers 14 residues. Germline CDR1 SGHRS, CDR2 YFSETQ.

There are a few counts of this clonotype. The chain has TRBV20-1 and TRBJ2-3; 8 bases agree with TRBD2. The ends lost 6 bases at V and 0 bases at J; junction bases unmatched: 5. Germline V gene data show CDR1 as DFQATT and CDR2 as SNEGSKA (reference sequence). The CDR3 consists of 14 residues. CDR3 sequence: CSAKAGASTDTQYF. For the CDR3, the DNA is TGCAGTGCCAAAGCGGGGGCTAGCACAGATACGCAGTATTTT.

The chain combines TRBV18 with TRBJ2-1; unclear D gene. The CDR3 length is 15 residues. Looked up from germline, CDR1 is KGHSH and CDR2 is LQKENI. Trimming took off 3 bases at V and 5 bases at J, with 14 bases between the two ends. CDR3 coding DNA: TGTGCCAGCTCACCGCCTGAAGGGTCTGACAATGAGCAGTTCTTC. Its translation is CASSPPEGSDNEQFF.

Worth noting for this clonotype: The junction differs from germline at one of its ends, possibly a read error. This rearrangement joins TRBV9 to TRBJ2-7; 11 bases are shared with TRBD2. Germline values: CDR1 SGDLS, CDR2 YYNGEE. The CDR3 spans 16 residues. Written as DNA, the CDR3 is TGTGCCAGCAGCTCACCGTCTAGCGGGGGGACCCACGAGCAGCACTTC. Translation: CASSSPSSGGTHEQHF.

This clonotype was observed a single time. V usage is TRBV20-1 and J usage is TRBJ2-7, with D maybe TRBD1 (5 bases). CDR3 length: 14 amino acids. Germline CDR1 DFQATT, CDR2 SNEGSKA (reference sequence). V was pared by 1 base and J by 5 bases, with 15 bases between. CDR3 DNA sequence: TGCAGTGCTAGAGCGGTGGCAGGGTTGGACGAGCAGTACTTC. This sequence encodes CSARAVAGLDEQYF.

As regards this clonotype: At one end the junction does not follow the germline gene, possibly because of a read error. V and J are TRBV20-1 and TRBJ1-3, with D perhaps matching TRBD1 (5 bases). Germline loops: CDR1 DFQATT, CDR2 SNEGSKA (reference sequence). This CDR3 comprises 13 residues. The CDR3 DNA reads TGCAGCGCTAGACAGTCCTCTGGAAACACCATATATTTT. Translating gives CSARQSSGNTIYF.

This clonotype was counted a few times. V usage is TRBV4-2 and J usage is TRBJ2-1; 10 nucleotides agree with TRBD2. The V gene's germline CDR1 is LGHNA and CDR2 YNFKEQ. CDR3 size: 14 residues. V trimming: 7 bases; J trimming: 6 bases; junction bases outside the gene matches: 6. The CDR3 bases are TGTGCCAGCACCGCTAGCGGGAGCTCCAATGAGCAGTTCTTC. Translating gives CASTASGSSNEQFF.

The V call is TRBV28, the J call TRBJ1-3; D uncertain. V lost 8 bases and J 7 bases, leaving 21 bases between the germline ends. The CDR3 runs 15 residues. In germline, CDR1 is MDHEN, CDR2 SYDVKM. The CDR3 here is CASGRWAGRGNTIYF. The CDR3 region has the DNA TGTGCCAGCGGCCGCTGGGCAGGACGAGGGAACACCATATATTTT.

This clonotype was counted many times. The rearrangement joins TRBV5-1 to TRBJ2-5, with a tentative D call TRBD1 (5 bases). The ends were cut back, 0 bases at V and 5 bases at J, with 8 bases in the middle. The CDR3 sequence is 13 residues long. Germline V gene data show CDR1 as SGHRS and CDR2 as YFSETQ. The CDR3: CASSLVPGETQYF. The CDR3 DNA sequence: TGCGCCAGCAGCTTGGTCCCAGGGGAGACCCAGTACTTC.

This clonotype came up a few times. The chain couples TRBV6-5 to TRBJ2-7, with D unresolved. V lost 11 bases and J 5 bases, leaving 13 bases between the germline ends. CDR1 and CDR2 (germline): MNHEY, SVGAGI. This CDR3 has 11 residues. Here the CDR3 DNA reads TGTGCCGTCTTTAGTGTGGACGAGCAGTACTTC. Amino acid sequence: CAVFSVDEQYF.

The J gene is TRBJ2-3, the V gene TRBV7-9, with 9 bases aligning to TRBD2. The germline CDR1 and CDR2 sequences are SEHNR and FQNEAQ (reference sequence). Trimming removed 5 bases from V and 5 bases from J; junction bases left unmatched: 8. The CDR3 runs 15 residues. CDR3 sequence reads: CASSKKGLARDTQYF. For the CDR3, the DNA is TGTGCCAGCAGCAAAAAGGGACTAGCTAGAGATACGCAGTATTTT.

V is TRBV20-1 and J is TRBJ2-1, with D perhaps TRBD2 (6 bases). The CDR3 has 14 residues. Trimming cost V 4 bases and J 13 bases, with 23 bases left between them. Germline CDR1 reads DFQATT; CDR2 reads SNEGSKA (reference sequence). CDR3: CSATHSGDEETQFF. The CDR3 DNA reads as TGCAGTGCTACTCATAGCGGAGACGAGGAGACCCAGTTCTTC.

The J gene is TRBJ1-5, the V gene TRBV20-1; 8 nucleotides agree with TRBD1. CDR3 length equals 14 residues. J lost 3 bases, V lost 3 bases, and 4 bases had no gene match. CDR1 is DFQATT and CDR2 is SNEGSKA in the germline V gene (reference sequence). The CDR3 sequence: CSARGRGPNQPQHF. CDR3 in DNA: TGCAGTGCTAGGGGCAGGGGGCCCAATCAGCCCCAGCATTTT.

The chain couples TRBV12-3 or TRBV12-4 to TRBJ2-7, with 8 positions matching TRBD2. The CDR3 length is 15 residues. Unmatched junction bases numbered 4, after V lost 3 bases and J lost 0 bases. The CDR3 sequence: CASSFWAGGSYEQYF. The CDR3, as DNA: TGTGCCAGCAGTTTCTGGGCGGGAGGCTCCTACGAGCAGTACTTC.